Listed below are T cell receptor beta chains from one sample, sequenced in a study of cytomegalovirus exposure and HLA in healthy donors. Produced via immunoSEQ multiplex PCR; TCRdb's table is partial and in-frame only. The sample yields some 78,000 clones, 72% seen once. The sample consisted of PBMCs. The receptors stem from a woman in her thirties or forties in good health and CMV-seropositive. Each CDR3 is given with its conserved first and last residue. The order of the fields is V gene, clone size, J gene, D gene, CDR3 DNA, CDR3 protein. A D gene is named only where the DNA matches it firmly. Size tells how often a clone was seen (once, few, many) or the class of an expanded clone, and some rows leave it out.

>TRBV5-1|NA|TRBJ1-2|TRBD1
TGCGCCAGCAGCCCAGTCGGGGACAGGGTGGGAGGCTACACCTTC
CASSPVGDRVGGYTF
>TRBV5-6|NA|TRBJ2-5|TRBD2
TGTGCCAGCAGCACCAAACTAGCGGGGTGGGAGACCCAGTACTTC
CASSTKLAGWETQYF
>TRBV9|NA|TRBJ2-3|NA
TGTGCCAGCAGCGTAATGGGCGAGAGCACAGATACGCAGTATTTT
CASSVMGESTDTQYF
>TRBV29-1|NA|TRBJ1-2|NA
TGCAGCGGGGGGGACGAGAACTATGGCTACACCTTC
CSGGDENYGYTF
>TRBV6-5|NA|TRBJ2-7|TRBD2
TGTGCCAGCACACTAGCGGGAGGGGGAGACGAGCAGTACTTC
CASTLAGGGDEQYF
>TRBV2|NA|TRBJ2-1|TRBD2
TGTGCCAGCAGTAGGGACTACGTCAATGAGCAGTTCTTC
CASSRDYVNEQFF
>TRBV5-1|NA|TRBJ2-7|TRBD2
TGCGCCAGCAGCGAGGGGACTAGCGGGACTTCCTACGAGCAGTACTTC
CASSEGTSGTSYEQYF
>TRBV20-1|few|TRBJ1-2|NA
TGCAGTGCTCCCTATAACTATGGCTACACCTTC
CSAPYNYGYTF
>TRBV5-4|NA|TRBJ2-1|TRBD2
TGTGCCAGCAGCTTGGGGACTAGCGGCTACTATGAGCAGTTCTTC
CASSLGTSGYYEQFF
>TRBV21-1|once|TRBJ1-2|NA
TGTGCCAGCAGCAAATCTCCCCCAGGGGCGAGGAATGGCTACACCTTC
CASSKSPPGARNGYTF
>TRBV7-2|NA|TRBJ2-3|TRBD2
TGTGCCAGCAGCTTATGGGCTAGCGGGGATACGCAGTATTTT
CASSLWASGDTQYF
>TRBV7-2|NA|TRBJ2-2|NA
TGTGCCAGCACCCTCCCCCGGACATCTACCGGGGAGCTGTTTTTT
CASTLPRTSTGELFF
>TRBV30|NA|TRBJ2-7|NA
TGTGCCTGGAGTGTTGGGACTCCTAGCGAGCAGTACTTC
CAWSVGTPSEQYF
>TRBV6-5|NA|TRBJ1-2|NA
TGTGCCAGCAGTTACTCGGAGGGTACGGGCTACCCCTTC
CASSYSEGTGYPF
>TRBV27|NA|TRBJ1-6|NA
TGTGCCAGCAGTTTAGCAGGCTCACCCCTCCACTTT
CASSLAGSPLHF
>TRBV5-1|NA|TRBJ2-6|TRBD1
TGCGCCAGCAGCTCGGGGACAGCTGACTCTGGGGCCAACGTCCTGACTTTC
CASSSGTADSGANVLTF
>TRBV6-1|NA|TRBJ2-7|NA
TGTGCCAGCAGGGGGACACCCGGGAGGGAGCAGTACTTC
CASRGTPGREQYF
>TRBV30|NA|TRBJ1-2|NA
TGTGCCTGGAGTATGACAGGCTATGGCTACACCTTC
CAWSMTGYGYTF
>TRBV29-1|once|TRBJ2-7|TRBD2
TGCAGCGTCGCCCGGGGGGGGAGGGGACTAGGCCACGAGCAGTACTTC
CSVARGGRGLGHEQYF
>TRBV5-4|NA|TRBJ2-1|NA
TGTGCCAGCAGCTTGGCACAGGGCAATGAGCAGTTCTTC
CASSLAQGNEQFF
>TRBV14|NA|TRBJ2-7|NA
TGTGCCAGCAGCGCCGGGATTACTAGCTCCTACGAGCAGTACTTC
CASSAGITSSYEQYF
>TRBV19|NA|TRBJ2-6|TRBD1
TGTGCCAGTACTCCGGGACAGGGGGCATCTGGGGCCAACGTCCTGACTTTC
CASTPGQGASGANVLTF
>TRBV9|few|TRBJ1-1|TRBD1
TGTGCCAGCAGCGTAAGGACAGGGGGGGGAGAAGCTTTCTTT
CASSVRTGGGEAFF
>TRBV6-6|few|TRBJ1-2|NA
TGTGCCAGCAGTTACCCGGAGGACTATGGCTACACCTTC
CASSYPEDYGYTF
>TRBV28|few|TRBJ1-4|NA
TGTGCCAGCAGCATTGGGTCTATGGGGGCCGGCGAAAAACTGTTTTTT
CASSIGSMGAGEKLFF
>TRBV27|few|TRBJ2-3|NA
TGTGCCAGCAGTTTTTCTGGGCGCCGGCAGTATTTT
CASSFSGRRQYF
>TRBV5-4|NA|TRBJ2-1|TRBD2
TGTGCCAGCAGACCTTCTAGCGGGAGAGGCTACAATGAGCAGTTCTTC
CASRPSSGRGYNEQFF
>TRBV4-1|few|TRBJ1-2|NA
TGCGCCAGCAGCCAAGAAGGAGCAGGGAACTATGGCTACACCTTC
CASSQEGAGNYGYTF
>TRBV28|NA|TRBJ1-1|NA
TGTGCCAGCAGTTTGGGGCAGGGCACTGAAGCTTTCTTT
CASSLGQGTEAFF
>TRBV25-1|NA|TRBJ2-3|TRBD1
TGTGCCAGCAGTGAATGGGCGGGACAGGGCGGAGATACGCAGTATTTT
CASSEWAGQGGDTQYF
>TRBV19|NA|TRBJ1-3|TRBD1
TGTGCCACCGACACAGGGGTAACTGGAAACACCATATATTTT
CATDTGVTGNTIYF
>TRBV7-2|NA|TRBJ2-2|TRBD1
TGTGCCAGCAGCGGGACAGGGGTCGGGGAGCTGTTTTTT
CASSGTGVGELFF
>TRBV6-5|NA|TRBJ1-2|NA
TGTGCCAGCAGTTACTCTTCAGCGGGCGGCTACACCTTC
CASSYSSAGGYTF
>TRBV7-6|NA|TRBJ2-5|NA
TGTGCCAGCACCTACCAAGAGACCCAGTACTTC
CASTYQETQYF
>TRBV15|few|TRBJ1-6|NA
TGTGCCACCAGCAGTACCGTTGGCAGACTCGATTCCATATCACCCCTCCACTTT
CATSSTVGRLDSISPLHF
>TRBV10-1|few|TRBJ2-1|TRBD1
TGCGCCAGCAGAGACGACAGGGGGCAGCAGTTCTTC
CASRDDRGQQFF
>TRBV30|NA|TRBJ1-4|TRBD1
TGTGCCGGGTCCGGGACAGAGAATGAAAAACTGTTTTTT
CAGSGTENEKLFF
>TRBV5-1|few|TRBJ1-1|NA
TGCGCCAGCAGCGGGACTGGGTGGGGCGCGAACACTGAAGCTTTCTTT
CASSGTGWGANTEAFF
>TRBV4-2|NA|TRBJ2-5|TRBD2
TGTGCCAGCAGCCAAGTGGGGTTAGCGGGGGGGGAGACCCAGTACTTC
CASSQVGLAGGETQYF
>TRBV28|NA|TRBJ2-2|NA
TGTGCCAGCATCAAGAGACAGATGATGAACACCGGGGAGCTGTTTTTT
CASIKRQMMNTGELFF
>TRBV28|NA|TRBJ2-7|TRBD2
TGTGCCAGCAGTTTCGGCGGGAGGGCCGTTTACGAGCAGTACTTC
CASSFGGRAVYEQYF
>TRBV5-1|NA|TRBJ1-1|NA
TGCGCCAGCAAGTCGATCGCGGGGGGGACTGAAGCTTTCTTT
CASKSIAGGTEAFF
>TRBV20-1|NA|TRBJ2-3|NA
TGCAGTGTGGAGAAAACAGATACGCAGTATTTT
CSVEKTDTQYF
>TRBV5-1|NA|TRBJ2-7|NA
TGCGCCAGCAGCTTGGGGCTAGGGGCCGACGAGCAGTACTTC
CASSLGLGADEQYF
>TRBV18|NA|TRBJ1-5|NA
TGTGCCAGCTCACGGGGGGATAATCAGCCCCAGCATTTT
CASSRGDNQPQHF
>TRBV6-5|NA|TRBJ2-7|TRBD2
TGTGCCAGCAGTTACCAGACTAGCGGCTACGAGCAGTACTTC
CASSYQTSGYEQYF
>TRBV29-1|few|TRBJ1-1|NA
TGCAGCGCCATGAGAGCGAACACTGAAGCTTTCTTT
CSAMRANTEAFF
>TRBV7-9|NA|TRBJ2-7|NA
TGTGCCAGCAGCCCCAGGTTCCGCGACAGCGTTAGCTACGAGCAGTACTTC
CASSPRFRDSVSYEQYF
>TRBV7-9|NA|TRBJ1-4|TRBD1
TGTGCCAGCAGCTTAGGAGGGGGCAATGAAAAACTGTTTTTT
CASSLGGGNEKLFF
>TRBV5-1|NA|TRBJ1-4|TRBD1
TGCGCCAGCAGCATCGACAGGGGAGTAAACGGAAAACTGTTTTTT
CASSIDRGVNGKLFF
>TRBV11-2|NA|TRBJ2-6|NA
TGTGCCAGCAGCTCCCGACATGGAGGGGCCAACGTCCTGACTTTC
CASSSRHGGANVLTF
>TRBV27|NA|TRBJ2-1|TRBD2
TGTGCCAGCAGTTTATCAAGTAGCGGGTACAATGAGCAGTTCTTC
CASSLSSSGYNEQFF
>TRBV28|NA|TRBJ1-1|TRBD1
TGTGCCAGCAGTACCCCCGGGACAGGGAACACTGAAGCTTTCTTT
CASSTPGTGNTEAFF
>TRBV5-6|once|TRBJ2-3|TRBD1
TGTGCCAGCAGCGGTGCCCGGACAGGAGACTTCGGTGGAGATACGCAGTATTTT
CASSGARTGDFGGDTQYF